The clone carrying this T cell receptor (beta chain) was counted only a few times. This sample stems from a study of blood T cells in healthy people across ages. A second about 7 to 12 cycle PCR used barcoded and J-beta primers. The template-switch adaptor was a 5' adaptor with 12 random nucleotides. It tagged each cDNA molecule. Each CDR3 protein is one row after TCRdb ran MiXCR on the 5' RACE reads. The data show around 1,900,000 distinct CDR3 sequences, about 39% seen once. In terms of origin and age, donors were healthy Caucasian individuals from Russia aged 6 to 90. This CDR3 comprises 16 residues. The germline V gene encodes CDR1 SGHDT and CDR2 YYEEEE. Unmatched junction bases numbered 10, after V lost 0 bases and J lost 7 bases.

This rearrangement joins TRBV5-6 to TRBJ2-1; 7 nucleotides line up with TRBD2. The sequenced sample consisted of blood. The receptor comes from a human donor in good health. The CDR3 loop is CASSLGLLGGENEQFF. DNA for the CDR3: TGTGCCAGCAGCTTGGGCCTCTTGGGGGGGGAAAATGAGCAGTTCTTC. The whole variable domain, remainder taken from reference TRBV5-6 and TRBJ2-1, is DAGVTQSPTHLIKTRGQQVTLRCSPKSGHDTVSWYQQALGQGPQFIFQYYEEEERQRGNFPDRFSGHQFPNYSSELNVNALLLGDSALYLCASSLGLLGGENEQFFGPGTRLTVL.